The clone carrying this TCR beta chain showed up just a few times. TCRdb used MiXCR to reprocess the 5' RACE reads, holding one entry per CDR3 protein. Found here are 1.5 million or so distinct CDR3 sequences, less than 40% of them singletons; the top ten hold about 0.25%. These data come from a study of identical twins. The ends lost 4 bases at V and 6 bases at J; junction bases unmatched: 5. The CDR3 is made up of 13 amino acids. Germline V gene sequence: CDR1 SGHRS, CDR2 YFSETQ. The sample consisted of cord blood. The sequence came from a newborn girl in good health. The chain combines TRBV5-1 with TRBJ1-1, with 8 bases aligning to TRBD1. The CDR3 here is CASSATGASEAFF. For the CDR3, the DNA is TGCGCCAGCAGCGCGACAGGGGCCTCTGAAGCTTTCTTT.